Each of the 13 T cell receptor beta chains below was sequenced from the same sample in a study of blood T cell repertoires in COVID-19. Using immunoSEQ multiplex PCR, the repertoire was profiled, and TCRdb retains in-frame clones only, with some absent. The table lists over 250,000 clones, roughly 89% of them singletons. The sequenced sample consisted of peripheral blood. Receptor source: a man in his forties or fifties with acute or convalescent COVID-19.

The chain uses TRBV5-5 and TRBJ1-2; the match to TRBD1 covers 9 bases. The CDR3 has 15 amino acids. Trimming cost V 0 bases and J 8 bases; bases outside gene matches: 8. Germline CDR1 reads SGHKS; CDR2 reads YYEKEE (reference sequence). The CDR3 reads CASSLGVQGASGYTF. CDR3 nucleotides: TGTGCCAGCAGCTTGGGGGTACAGGGGGCGTCGGGCTACACCTTC.

The sample holds one count of this clone. This sequence joins TRBV29-1 and TRBJ2-1, with D possibly matching TRBD2 (6 bases). V shed 6 bases and J shed 8 bases, with 20 bases lying between them. This CDR3 contains 14 residues. Germline values: CDR1 SQVTM, CDR2 ANQGSEA. CDR3 region: CSVVGLTALDEQFF. In DNA, the CDR3 is TGCAGCGTCGTGGGACTGACAGCCCTGGATGAGCAGTTCTTC.

J is TRBJ2-7 and V is TRBV6-5, with D uncertain. V gave up 10 bases and J gave up 4 bases, with 11 bases separating them. The CDR3 is made up of 11 amino acids. Germline CDR1 MNHEY, CDR2 SVGAGI. The CDR3 coding sequence is TGTGCCACCCGGTCTGCATACGAGCAGTACTTC. It is translated as CATRSAYEQYF.

In this sample, this clone turned up a few times. This chain uses TRBV3-1 (or the pseudogene TRBV3-2) with TRBJ1-1, with TRBD1 matching 7 bases. J lost 4 bases, V lost 4 bases, and 6 bases had no gene match. The CDR3 covers 14 residues. Germline CDR1 LGHDT, CDR2 YNNKEL (reference sequence). The chain's CDR3 is CASSLGQPTTEAFF. The CDR3 DNA follows: TGTGCCAGCAGCCTGGGACAGCCGACCACTGAAGCTTTCTTT.

CDR3 sequence reads: CASSLNSNQPQHF. The CDR3, as DNA: TGTGCCAGCAGCTTAAACTCTAACCAGCCCCAGCATTTT. The chain has TRBV7-3 and TRBJ1-5; D is unresolved. The germline gives CDR1 SGHTA, CDR2 FQGTGA. This CDR3 is 13 amino acids long. Trimming pared 1 base from V and 7 bases from J, leaving 8 bases between.

The chain links TRBV2 to TRBJ2-5, with 9 nucleotides matching TRBD2. The CDR3 length is 13 residues. CDR1 and CDR2 from the germline V gene are SNHLY and FYNNEI. Trimming cost V 3 bases and J 4 bases; bases outside gene matches: 0. CDR3 sequence (DNA): TGTGCCAGCAGTGAGCGGGAGGGAGAGACCCAGTACTTC. Amino acids: CASSEREGETQYF.

V is TRBV19 and J is TRBJ2-1; 11 bases line up with TRBD1. The V gene's germline CDR1 is LNHDA and CDR2 SQIVND (reference sequence). The CDR3 is 16 amino acids. Germline trimming cut 1 base from V and 2 bases from J; bases unmatched to any gene: 1. Written as DNA, the CDR3 is TGTGCCAGTAGTATAGGGACAGGGGGCCCCTACAATGAGCAGTTCTTC. Amino acid sequence: CASSIGTGGPYNEQFF.

J is TRBJ2-1 and V is TRBV15; unclear D gene. The length of the CDR3 is 15 residues. The V gene lost 0 bases and the J gene lost 0 bases, with 6 bases spanning the gap. Germline V CDR1 and CDR2: LNHNV, YYDKDF (reference sequence). CDR3 loop: CATSRDKSSYNEQFF. The CDR3 DNA follows: TGTGCCACCAGCAGAGATAAGAGCTCCTACAATGAGCAGTTCTTC.

V usage is TRBV16 and J usage is TRBJ1-2; 8 positions match TRBD1. The germline CDR1 and CDR2 sequences are KGHSY and FQNENV. V lost 5 bases and J lost 4; bases outside the gene matches: 6. This CDR3 region has 14 residues. The CDR3 nucleotides are TGTGCCAGCAGCACCCGACAGGGGAGCTATGGCTACACCTTC. Its translation: CASSTRQGSYGYTF.

This rearrangement joins TRBV12-3 or TRBV12-4 to TRBJ1-2; 9 positions agree with TRBD1. The CDR3 runs 13 residues. The V gene end was trimmed by 8 bases and the J gene end by 2 bases; junction bases not matched to a gene: 3. The DNA of the CDR3 is TGTGCCAGCCGGACAGGGGACAACTATGGCTACACCTTC. Protein product: CASRTGDNYGYTF.

V usage is TRBV12-5 and J usage is TRBJ1-1, with a possible D match to TRBD1 (5 bases). Trimming cost V 7 bases and J 3 bases, with 15 bases left between them. Germline V CDR1 and CDR2: LGHNT, FRNRAP. This CDR3 region has 14 residues. The CDR3 reads CASALVGGYTEAFF. The CDR3 DNA reads as TGTGCTAGTGCCTTGGTGGGGGGATACACTGAAGCTTTCTTT.

The genes are TRBV30 and TRBJ1-6; no clear D gene. Germline V gene sequence: CDR1 GTSNPN, CDR2 SVGIG (reference sequence). The CDR3 has 12 amino acids. Deletions cut 4 bases from V and 7 bases from J, with 8 bases between. The CDR3 DNA follows: TGTGCCTGGACGATTCAGAATTCACCCCTCCACTTT. It translates to CAWTIQNSPLHF.

This clone is a singleton in its sample. J is TRBJ2-1 and V is TRBV18, with TRBD1 identical over 8 bases. V lost 5 bases, J lost 2 bases, and 8 bases stayed unmatched. CDR1 KGHSH and CDR2 LQKENI come from the germline V gene. This CDR3 has 16 residues. The CDR3 sequence: CASSRKTGVPYNEQFF. The CDR3, as DNA: TGTGCCAGCTCAAGGAAGACAGGGGTTCCCTACAATGAGCAGTTCTTC.